The following is a T cell receptor beta chain sequence with its context. Germline V gene sequence: CDR1 MDHEN, CDR2 SYDVKM. Trimming took 3 bases from V and 4 from J, leaving 15 bases between them. The CDR3 runs 15 residues. This entry is derived from a study of blood T cell repertoires in COVID-19. Authors' data handling: Reference gene primers were amplified, and this amplification served to estimate nucleated cell counts. Sequenced by immunoSEQ multiplex PCR; TCRdb stores in-frame clones only, minus some. From that table come the V and J calls and clone size; the DNA was used to work out D and trimming. The table shows about 250,000 clones, with approximately 90% occurring only once.

This TCR was recovered from a man between 18 and 35 years old with active or convalescent COVID-19. The sequenced sample was peripheral blood. This chain uses TRBV28 with TRBJ1-1, with a tentative D call TRBD1 (5 bases). Here the CDR3 DNA reads TGTGCCAGCAGTTTGGTGGGGCAGGGAATCACTGAAGCTTTCTTT. This translates into CASSLVGQGITEAFF.